The T cell receptor beta chain described here comes from a study of CD8 T cells in ankylosing spondylitis (dated by TCRdb to 2016 to 2017). Regarding the research as a whole: The study set out to find disease-linked TCR variants by profiling T cell receptor beta repertoires in ankylosing spondylitis patients and healthy donors. Peripheral blood samples were taken, and synovial fluid was additionally collected from ankylosing spondylitis patients. The full study cohort was made up of about two dozen ankylosing spondylitis patients and more than 90 healthy donors.

Of note for this clonotype: The target of this receptor is not known. One base away there is no much larger clone; base qualities are not given.

Findings and caveats that apply to the study as a whole: Some of the motif variants had been reported before in the synovial fluid and blood of reactive arthritis patients, a finding that suggests common disease-initiation mechanisms. In peripheral blood, the disease-linked clones were found at relatively low frequencies and had a CD8+ phenotype. Blood from ankylosing spondylitis patients appeared to be characterized by a TCR beta motif composed of eight highly homologous amino acid variants. The disease-linked clones were reported to be significantly enriched in matched synovial fluid samples from ankylosing spondylitis patients.

For sequencing, an Illumina HiSeq 2500 was employed. Quantitative 5'-RACE with molecular barcodes was used to prepare TCR beta libraries. The paper's processing steps were these. Disease-linked TCR variants were identified with a new computational method built on a probabilistic model of VDJ rearrangement. TCRdb applied fastp at Q25 and MiXCR to the public reads, then kept only in-frame beta chains. Each record represents a unique CDR3 protein, reported with the most common genes and DNA among its rows. The V and J calls were not made by the authors but by TCRdb's processing. Across this sample there are a few hundred thousand distinct CDR3 sequences, with around 21% seen only once. Approximately 3.7% of the sample rests with the top ten. Inclusive of the bounding cysteine and phenylalanine, the CDR3 is 13 residues long. Solely the CDR3 DNA is kept, with 39 bases framed from the first base. The germline V gene (reference sequence) gives CDR1 as SEHNR and CDR2 as FQNEAQ. V is pared back by 2 bases and J by 4 bases, with 8 bases lying between the germline termini.

Sample: blood, either unsorted or a sorted T cell fraction (not recorded which). This receptor chain uses TRBV7-9 and TRBJ1-2; confidence is insufficient to name the D gene. This sequence was found in a female donor with ankylosing spondylitis or in good health (not recorded which). Here is the DNA: TGTGCCAGCAGCTTATCGTCCGGCTATGGCTACACCTTC. This sequence encodes CASSLSSGYGYTF.